This T cell receptor beta chain was retrieved from a study of beta chain features in type 1 diabetes. The authors reverse transcribed all of the isolated RNA, so sequencing captured expressed TCRB transcripts. Only in-frame clones appear in the TCRdb table, and some are missing; sequencing was by immunoSEQ multiplex PCR. Among 95,000 to 150,000 clones listed, 15% to 20% were seen once. With respect to this clone: Its specificity is not known.

General observations from the study: Patients with Type 1 diabetes showed moderately but significantly shorter TCRB CDR3s in all four CD4+ subsets.

Purity exceeding 98% was reached by all sorted populations. Sequencing used central memory CD4+ T cells from blood. This clonotype was sampled from a man younger than 45 with type 1 diabetes.

The CDR3 region has the DNA TGTGCCAGCAGCTTACTCGCCCAGCCCCAGCATTTT. It yields the protein CASSLLAQPQHF. The V and J genes are TRBV7-9 and TRBJ1-5; unclear D gene. Germline V gene sequence: CDR1 SEHNR, CDR2 FQNEAQ (reference sequence). The CDR3 totals 12 residues. Deletions cut 2 bases from V and 7 bases from J, with 6 bases between.